What follows are 20 T cell receptor beta chains derived from one specimen sequenced in a study of beta chain features in type 1 diabetes. Study conclusions and caveats: Shortening that was moderate but significant affected the TCRB CDR3s of Type 1 diabetes patients in all four CD4+ subsets.

The antigens for these receptors are not known. The sequenced template was cDNA made from the entire isolated RNA. The data were produced by immunoSEQ multiplex PCR, yet TCRdb's version contains in-frame clones alone and is incomplete. The table includes around 140,000 clones, around 8.8% detected once. Sequences were obtained from central memory CD4+ T cells from blood. All receptors come from a young man with type 1 diabetes.

V is TRBV6-5 and J is TRBJ2-1; unclear D gene. Germline CDR1 reads MNHEY; CDR2 reads SVGAGI. Trimming took off 2 bases at V and 0 bases at J, with 8 bases between the two ends. The CDR3 sequence is 15 residues long. The DNA for the CDR3 is TGTGCCAGCAGTTACGGAGTTAGCTCCTACAATGAGCAGTTCTTC. This gives the protein CASSYGVSSYNEQFF.

There are a few counts of this clone. V and J are TRBV15 and TRBJ2-6; D is possibly TRBD1 (5 bases). The CDR3 has 15 residues. CDR1 and CDR2 from the germline V gene are LNHNV and YYDKDF (reference sequence). V shed 9 bases and J shed 0 bases, with 12 bases lying between them. CDR3 amino acids: CATSRQGSGANVLTF. In DNA form, the CDR3 reads TGTGCCACTTCCCGTCAGGGCTCTGGGGCCAACGTCCTGACTTTC.

The genes are TRBV28 and TRBJ1-5; no clear D. The ends were cut back, 3 bases at V and 0 bases at J, with 9 bases in the middle. The CDR3 loop spans 15 amino acids. Germline V CDR1 and CDR2: MDHEN, SYDVKM. The DNA for the CDR3 is TGTGCCAGCAGTTTCTTTTCCCGTAGCAATCAGCCCCAGCATTTT. Its protein product is CASSFFSRSNQPQHF.

This clone occurred a few times. The genes are TRBV6-5 and TRBJ1-1; D uncertain. Trimming shortened V by 5 bases and J by 3 bases, and 16 bases separated the two germline ends. Germline V CDR1 and CDR2: MNHEY, SVGAGI. CDR3 length: 15 residues. The CDR3, as DNA: TGTGCCAGCAGTCGCGGCGGACGAGGGCACACTGAAGCTTTCTTT. Residues: CASSRGGRGHTEAFF.

This clone was counted ten times or more. The chain combines TRBV2 with TRBJ2-1; D is possibly TRBD2 (5 bases). This CDR3 contains 13 residues. Germline assignment: CDR1 SNHLY and CDR2 FYNNEI. V was trimmed by 6 bases and J by 7 bases, leaving 13 bases between them. CDR3 protein: CASSNQRGNEQFF. The CDR3 DNA reads TGTGCCAGCAGCAACCAACGAGGGAATGAGCAGTTCTTC.

This CDR3 is CASSQDPQTGGRDTQYF. DNA for the CDR3: TGTGCCAGCAGCCAAGACCCCCAGACAGGGGGTAGGGATACGCAGTATTTT. This chain connects TRBV4-2 to TRBJ2-3, with 9 bases identical to TRBD1. CDR1 is LGHNA, CDR2 YNFKEQ, per germline. V dropped 0 bases and J dropped 6; count of bases not matched to a gene: 10. The CDR3 length is 17 residues.

This chain joins TRBV7-3 and TRBJ2-5, with D maybe TRBD2 (5 bases). The V and J ends lost 5 bases and 2 bases respectively, with 15 bases between them. Per the germline V gene, CDR1 is SGHTA and CDR2 is FQGTGA. This CDR3 has 15 amino acids. The CDR3 loop is CASSPGLSPQETQYF. CDR3 bases: TGTGCCAGCAGCCCCGGACTGAGCCCACAAGAGACCCAGTACTTC.

This clone was observed a few times. This CDR3 reads CASSVGGSNYGYTF. Here the CDR3 DNA reads TGTGCCAGCAGCGTAGGCGGTTCGAACTATGGCTACACCTTC. The rearrangement links TRBV9 to TRBJ1-2; D remains ambiguous. This CDR3 region has 14 residues. Germline V gene data show CDR1 as SGDLS and CDR2 as YYNGEE. V was shortened by 0 bases and J by 2 bases, with 8 bases between the two germline ends.

This clone has more than one count but fewer than ten. The chain couples TRBV9 to TRBJ1-5, with D possibly being TRBD1 (5 bases). V was clipped by 0 bases and J by 9 bases, with 13 bases between them. Germline lookup yields CDR1 SGDLS and CDR2 YYNGEE. This CDR3 contains 14 residues. The CDR3 region is CASSVDGGKRPQHF. The CDR3, as DNA: TGTGCCAGCAGCGTAGACGGGGGGAAGCGGCCCCAGCATTTT.

The chain has TRBV6-1 and TRBJ2-7, with D possibly being TRBD1 (6 bases). CDR3 length equals 12 residues. The V end lost 6 bases, the J end lost 2 bases, and 8 bases lay between the germline ends. The germline gives CDR1 MNHNS, CDR2 SASEGT. CDR3 nucleotide sequence: TGTGCCAGCAGCGGGACAACCTACGAGCAGTACTTC. Amino acids: CASSGTTYEQYF.

The chain carries TRBV5-4 and TRBJ2-2; D is ambiguous. This CDR3 is built from 13 residues. The V and J ends lost 0 bases and 4 bases respectively, with 4 bases between them. Germline V gene data show CDR1 as SGHNT and CDR2 as YYREEE (reference sequence). CDR3 coding DNA: TGTGCCAGCAGCTTGGATCGCACCGGGGAGCTGTTTTTT. This codes for CASSLDRTGELFF.

This chain connects TRBV9 to TRBJ2-3; 7 bases line up with TRBD2. Germline-derived CDR1 and CDR2 are SGDLS and YYNGEE. The junction had 7 bases not matched to a gene; V was cut back by 0 bases and J by 6 bases. CDR3 size: 15 residues. The CDR3 region has the DNA TGTGCCAGCAGCGTAGTGGGGCGGGGAGGGGATACGCAGTATTTT. Translation: CASSVVGRGGDTQYF.

The sample holds a few counts of this clone. The gene calls are TRBV11-2 and TRBJ2-2; possible D gene TRBD2, 5 bases. The CDR3 consists of 15 residues. Trimming left V 3 bases short and J 1 base short, with 9 bases between. CDR1 and CDR2 from the germline V gene are SGHAT and FQNNGV. The CDR3 coding sequence is TGTGCCAGCAGCTTGAGGGCGGAGAACACCGGGGAGCTGTTTTTT. Amino acid sequence: CASSLRAENTGELFF.

V is TRBV28 and J is TRBJ1-3; 7 bases agree with TRBD1. This CDR3 region has 16 residues. Germline CDR1 reads MDHEN; CDR2 reads SYDVKM. J gave up 1 base and V 4 bases, and 7 bases lay outside the gene matches. CDR3 amino acids: CASSSTGVGSGNTIYF. CDR3 nucleotides: TGTGCCAGCAGTTCAACAGGGGTCGGATCTGGAAACACCATATATTTT.

The chain is built from TRBV10-3 and TRBJ2-1, with 11 positions matching TRBD2. Germline V gene data show CDR1 as ENHRY and CDR2 as SYGVKD. The CDR3 totals 15 residues. V dropped 4 bases and J dropped 4; count of bases not matched to a gene: 3. CDR3 nucleotides: TGTGCCATCAGTGGCCTAGCGGGGGGATACAATGAGCAGTTCTTC. This sequence encodes CAISGLAGGYNEQFF.

This clone was seen only a few times. The gene calls are TRBV11-1 and TRBJ2-3, with a weak D call TRBD1 (5 bases). CDR1 and CDR2 (germline): SGHAT, FQDESV (reference sequence). This CDR3 contains 13 residues. Trimming pared 5 bases from V and 1 base from J, leaving 7 bases between. CDR3 in amino acids: CASSTQGTDTQYF. The CDR3 nucleotides are TGTGCCAGCAGCACACAGGGCACAGATACGCAGTATTTT.

This chain connects TRBV6-1 to TRBJ2-4; a weak D match, TRBD2 (5 bases). Germline loops: CDR1 MNHNS, CDR2 SASEGT. This CDR3 is built from 14 residues. V shed 11 bases and J shed 6 bases, with 20 bases lying between them. The CDR3 DNA follows: TGTGCCTCCCATGAGGAGGACCGGGGAAACATTCAGTACTTC. It codes for CASHEEDRGNIQYF.

This clone occurred many times. The chain couples TRBV5-1 to TRBJ2-6, with D maybe TRBD1 (5 bases). The germline gives CDR1 SGHRS, CDR2 YFSETQ. This CDR3 has 15 residues. The V and J ends lost 3 bases and 0 bases respectively, with 7 bases between them. The CDR3 here is CASSSQGSGANVLTF. DNA of the CDR3: TGCGCCAGCAGCTCGCAGGGCTCTGGGGCCAACGTCCTGACTTTC.

This clone was seen more than once but under ten times. The V and J genes are TRBV29-1 and TRBJ2-5, with TRBD2 identical over 15 bases. In germline, CDR1 is SQVTM, CDR2 ANQGSEA. Germline trimming cut 2 bases from V and 11 bases from J; bases unmatched to any gene: 9. The CDR3 totals 15 residues. The CDR3 sequence is CSVEIGTSGGITQYF. The CDR3 coding sequence is TGCAGCGTTGAAATTGGGACTAGCGGGGGGATTACTCAGTACTTC. Complete variable domain (other parts from reference TRBV29-1 and TRBJ2-5): SAVISQKPSRDICQRGTSLTIQCQVDSQVTMMFWYRQQPGQSLTLIATANQGSEATYESGFVIDKFPISRPNLTFSTLTVSNMSPEDSSIYLCSVEIGTSGGITQYFGPGTRLLVL.

This clone was detected only a few times. V usage is TRBV11-2 and J usage is TRBJ2-3, with 9 nucleotides matching TRBD2. Germline V gives CDR1 SGHAT, CDR2 FQNNGV. The CDR3 has 15 amino acids. V shed 3 bases and J 6 bases; nucleotides not matched to a gene: 7. Written as DNA, the CDR3 is TGTGCCAGCAGCTTTGCTAGCGGGGTAGGGGATACGCAGTATTTT. This translates into CASSFASGVGDTQYF.